Listed below are T cell receptor beta chains from one sample, sequenced in a study of T cells expressing NK-cell markers. Reanalyzing the 5' RACE reads, TCRdb keeps one entry per CDR3 protein, without DNA. The record lists about 460,000 distinct CDR3 sequences, of which the ten most abundant hold over 1.3%. The sequenced sample was blood T cells: a sorted CD56 or NKG2C T cell subset, CD4+ or CD8+ T cells, or bulk PBMC T cells (not recorded which). The source of these receptors is a woman aged 45 to 65 in good health. CDR3s include the opening cysteine and the closing phenylalanine or tryptophan. The order of the fields is J gene, V gene, CDR3 protein.

j_gene: TRBJ2-5
v_gene: TRBV9
CDR3aa: CASSVGHEVQETQYF

j_gene: TRBJ1-1
v_gene: TRBV27
CDR3aa: CASNRQGGMNTEAFF

j_gene: TRBJ2-3
v_gene: TRBV14
CDR3aa: CASSSLSGASTDTQYF

j_gene: TRBJ1-2
v_gene: TRBV29-1
CDR3aa: CSVGVGTGVGYTF

j_gene: TRBJ1-2
v_gene: TRBV5-1
CDR3aa: CASSLLAGDGYTF

j_gene: TRBJ2-6
v_gene: TRBV3-1
CDR3aa: CASSPWTPFSGANVLTF

j_gene: TRBJ2-2
v_gene: TRBV6-5
CDR3aa: CASRPGTSGITGELFF

j_gene: TRBJ2-7
v_gene: TRBV20-1
CDR3aa: CSASLLPAGDYEQYF

j_gene: TRBJ2-2
v_gene: TRBV14
CDR3aa: CASSPARTGELFF

j_gene: TRBJ2-3
v_gene: TRBV20-1
CDR3aa: CSASGTVFGDTQYF

j_gene: TRBJ2-3
v_gene: TRBV20-1
CDR3aa: CSAVGGRGASTDTQYF

j_gene: TRBJ1-1
v_gene: TRBV5-6
CDR3aa: CASSLAGPAWEAFF

j_gene: TRBJ2-4
v_gene: TRBV7-2
CDR3aa: CASSLGGVGIQYF

j_gene: TRBJ1-1
v_gene: TRBV4-1
CDR3aa: CASSQAAYGGGTEAFF

j_gene: TRBJ1-6
v_gene: TRBV12-3/TRBV12-4
CDR3aa: CASSSWGSGSPLHF

j_gene: TRBJ2-1
v_gene: TRBV2
CDR3aa: CASRGGLAVYNEQFF

j_gene: TRBJ2-1
v_gene: TRBV24-1
CDR3aa: CATSFASGRNEQFF

j_gene: TRBJ2-1
v_gene: TRBV29-1
CDR3aa: CSVLLGQVRNEQFF

j_gene: TRBJ1-1
v_gene: TRBV24-1
CDR3aa: CATRQGTEAFF

j_gene: TRBJ1-3
v_gene: TRBV7-9
CDR3aa: CASSLGDRISGNTIYF

j_gene: TRBJ2-1
v_gene: TRBV10-3
CDR3aa: CAARLAGRNEQFF

j_gene: TRBJ2-7
v_gene: TRBV6-5
CDR3aa: CASRGIDRIDSYEQYF

j_gene: TRBJ2-3
v_gene: TRBV29-1
CDR3aa: CSVEAPTDTQYF

j_gene: TRBJ2-2
v_gene: TRBV15
CDR3aa: CATSGTANTGELFF

j_gene: TRBJ1-5
v_gene: TRBV11-2
CDR3aa: CASSLGNQGVRQPQHF

j_gene: TRBJ2-2
v_gene: TRBV6-5
CDR3aa: CASSLVGRNTGELFF

j_gene: TRBJ1-1
v_gene: TRBV5-4
CDR3aa: CASTFQLNTEAFF

j_gene: TRBJ1-1
v_gene: TRBV19
CDR3aa: CASSIWADMNTEAFF

j_gene: TRBJ2-4
v_gene: TRBV20-1
CDR3aa: CSARVVGPWDIQYF

j_gene: TRBJ2-1
v_gene: TRBV14
CDR3aa: CASRSLAGSFDEQFF

j_gene: TRBJ1-5
v_gene: TRBV20-1
CDR3aa: CSAREVGRPQHF